The 10 T cell receptor beta chains in this list originate from one sample, sequenced in a study of CD8 T cells in Susac syndrome. Reverse transcription of about 0.5 to 1 ug RNA was carried out with random hexamers. MiXCR, run by TCRdb on the immunoSEQ multiplex PCR reads, gives a single entry per CDR3 protein. The sample carries about 84,000 distinct CDR3 sequences, about 93% recorded once. The sample consisted of CD8+ T cells from PBMCs. The source is a human donor in good health.

The chain joins TRBV19 to TRBJ2-7; D might be TRBD1 (6 bases). Germline CDR1 reads LNHDA; CDR2 reads SQIVND (reference sequence). The ends were cut back, 6 bases at V and 0 bases at J, with 12 bases in the middle. The CDR3 loop spans 14 amino acids. The DNA of the CDR3 is TGTGCCAGTAGCACAGGGTTAAGCTCCTACGAGCAGTACTTC. The encoded protein is CASSTGLSSYEQYF.

V usage is TRBV5-1 and J usage is TRBJ2-7; no reliable D call. CDR3 length: 14 amino acids. Per germline, CDR1 SGHRS and CDR2 YFSETQ. With 2 bases removed from V and 6 bases from J, the gap between germline ends came to 15 bases. The CDR3 sequence: CASSFSSSSFEQYF. In nucleotides, the CDR3 is TGCGCCAGCAGCTTCTCCAGTTCAAGCTTCGAGCAGTACTTC.

The chain carries TRBV7-9 and TRBJ2-3; perhaps D is TRBD1 or TRBD2 (6 bases each). The CDR3 spans 15 residues. The germline gives CDR1 SEHNR, CDR2 FQNEAQ (reference sequence). V lost 11 bases, J lost 4 bases, and 22 bases lay in between. The CDR3 DNA reads TGTGCCGATGACGGGTCGGGGGCAATCCCAGATACGCAGTATTTT. Its translation is CADDGSGAIPDTQYF.

This chain connects TRBV7-3 to TRBJ1-2; D is unclear. The V end was cut by 3 bases, the J end by 8 bases, with 10 bases between. The V gene's germline CDR1 is SGHTA and CDR2 FQGTGA. The CDR3 runs to 12 residues. The chain's CDR3 is CASSFRLWGYTF. As DNA, the CDR3 is TGTGCCAGCAGCTTCCGACTGTGGGGCTACACCTTC.

The V and J genes are TRBV5-1 and TRBJ1-2; D call uncertain. V lost 1 base and J lost 2, with 6 bases in between. CDR3 size: 13 residues. Germline V gives CDR1 SGHRS, CDR2 YFSETQ. This chain's CDR3 is CASSLTENYGYTF. CDR3 in DNA: TGCGCCAGCAGCTTGACGGAGAACTATGGCTACACCTTC.

V usage is TRBV7-9 and J usage is TRBJ2-7; D unresolved. Looked up from germline, CDR1 is SEHNR and CDR2 is FQNEAQ (reference sequence). The CDR3 runs to 13 residues. The germline V and J ends were trimmed by 1 base and 3 bases, with 7 bases remaining between them. The CDR3 DNA follows: TGTGCCAGCAGCTTAGGGAAGGGCTACGAGCAGTACTTC. Protein product: CASSLGKGYEQYF.

The chain joins TRBV4-1 to TRBJ2-5; D may match TRBD1 or TRBD2 (5 bases each). The length of the CDR3 is 15 residues. V was cut by 8 bases and J by 4 bases, with 20 bases left in between. Germline CDR1 reads MGHRA; CDR2 reads YSYEKL. DNA for the CDR3: TGCGCCAGCCGCGCCTGGGGACGGGATGGAGAGACCCAGTACTTC. This translates into CASRAWGRDGETQYF.

J is TRBJ2-7 and V is TRBV6-1; 7 nucleotides align to TRBD1. V trimming: 5 bases; J trimming: 0 bases; junction bases outside the gene matches: 4. CDR1 is MNHNS and CDR2 is SASEGT in the germline V gene. This CDR3 is built from 14 residues. CDR3 protein: CASSPGQSSYEQYF. The CDR3 DNA sequence: TGTGCCAGCAGTCCGGGACAGAGCTCCTACGAGCAGTACTTC.

The genes are TRBV13 and TRBJ2-5; the D is unclear. CDR1 is PRHDT, CDR2 FYEKMQ, per germline (reference sequence). This CDR3 has 16 amino acids. The V and J ends lost 0 bases and 3 bases respectively, with 14 bases between them. This chain's CDR3 is CASSLGLVGSKETQYF. Here the CDR3 DNA reads TGTGCCAGCAGCTTAGGCCTCGTAGGATCCAAAGAGACCCAGTACTTC.

The chain employs TRBV6-1 and TRBJ1-1; D is uncertain. The ends were cut back, 6 bases at V and 8 bases at J, with 4 bases in the middle. Germline CDR1 and CDR2: MNHNS and SASEGT. The CDR3 extends over 9 amino acids. This chain's CDR3 is CASRGEAFF. The CDR3 nucleotides read TGTGCCAGCAGGGGCGAAGCTTTCTTT.